The next 2 T cell receptor beta chains were all read from a single sample in a study of T cell responses to AZD1222 COVID-19 vaccine. Sequencing was performed with immunoSEQ multiplex PCR; in TCRdb, only in-frame clones are kept and a portion is missing. The sample records 75,000 to 90,000 clones, more than 70% being singletons. The sequencing used peripheral blood, collected on day 0 of AZD1222 vaccination. These receptors came from an adult in good health.

This chain joins TRBV13 and TRBJ1-1; no definite D call. Per the germline V gene, CDR1 is PRHDT and CDR2 is FYEKMQ (reference sequence). The CDR3 extends over 13 amino acids. Trimming removed 1 base at V and 7 bases at J, with 10 bases between. CDR3 sequence (DNA): TGTGCCAGCAGCTTAGAGACCGGATATGAAGCTTTCTTT. Amino acids: CASSLETGYEAFF.

The chain carries TRBV9 and TRBJ1-1; D possibly corresponds to TRBD1 (5 bases). CDR1 is SGDLS and CDR2 is YYNGEE in the germline V gene. The germline V and J ends were trimmed by 0 bases and 0 bases, with 6 bases remaining between them. The CDR3 covers 14 residues. The CDR3: CASSVGQMNTEAFF. As DNA, the CDR3 is TGTGCCAGCAGCGTAGGACAGATGAACACTGAAGCTTTCTTT.